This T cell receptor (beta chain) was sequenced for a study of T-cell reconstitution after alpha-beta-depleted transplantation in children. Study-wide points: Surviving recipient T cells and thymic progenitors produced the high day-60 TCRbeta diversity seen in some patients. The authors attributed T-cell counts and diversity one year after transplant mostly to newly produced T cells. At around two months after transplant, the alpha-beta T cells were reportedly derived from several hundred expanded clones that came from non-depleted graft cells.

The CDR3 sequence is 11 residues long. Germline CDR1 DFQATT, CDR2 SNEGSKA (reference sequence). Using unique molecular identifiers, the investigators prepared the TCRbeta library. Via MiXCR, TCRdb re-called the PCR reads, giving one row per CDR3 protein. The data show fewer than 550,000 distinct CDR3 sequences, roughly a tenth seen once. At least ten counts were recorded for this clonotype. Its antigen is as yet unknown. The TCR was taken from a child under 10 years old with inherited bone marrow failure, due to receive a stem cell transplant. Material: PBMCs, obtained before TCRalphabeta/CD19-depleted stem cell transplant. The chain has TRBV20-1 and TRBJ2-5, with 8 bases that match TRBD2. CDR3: CSSGRGETQYF. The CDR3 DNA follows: TGCAGCAGCGGGAGAGGAGAGACCCAGTACTTC.